This T cell receptor (beta chain) was captured in a study of identical twins. The germline V gene encodes CDR1 SGDLS and CDR2 YYNGEE. CDR3 length: 14 residues. Trimming stripped 0 bases from V and 0 bases from J, with 4 bases between. Each CDR3 protein gets one entry after TCRdb re-called the 5' RACE reads with MiXCR. The sample lists 1.5 million to 2 million distinct CDR3 sequences, around 29% occurring once. The sequenced sample consisted of cord blood. The chain employs TRBV9 and TRBJ1-5; D unclear. The receptor comes from a newborn girl in good health. The CDR3 sequence: CASSVVLSNQPQHF. DNA for the CDR3: TGTGCCAGCAGCGTAGTTCTTAGCAATCAGCCCCAGCATTTT.